Following are 22 T cell receptor beta chains from one sample sequenced in a study of blood T cell repertoires in COVID-19. Profiled with immunoSEQ multiplex PCR; TCRdb holds only in-frame clones, not every one. Among some 65,000 clones listed, approximately 83% were seen once. Specimen: peripheral blood. The receptors stem from a man aged 35 to 55 with COVID-19, enrolled during active disease.

This clone came up once. The chain is built from TRBV7-2 and TRBJ2-2; the match to TRBD2 covers 9 bases. CDR3 length: 16 residues. With 1 base clipped from V and 3 bases from J, the junction kept 3 bases outside the gene matches. Per the germline V gene, CDR1 is SGHTA and CDR2 is FQGNSA. The CDR3 region is CASSLVAGAYTGELFF. The CDR3 nucleotides are TGTGCCAGCAGCTTAGTAGCGGGGGCGTACACCGGGGAGCTGTTTTTT.

This clone was observed a single time. This chain connects TRBV10-3 to TRBJ2-7; D possibly corresponds to TRBD1 (8 bases). CDR1 is ENHRY and CDR2 is SYGVKD in the germline V gene. The V end was cut by 6 bases, the J end by 5 bases, with 14 bases between. The length of the CDR3 is 13 residues. The CDR3 sequence: CAISPQGGNEQYF. In DNA form, the CDR3 reads TGTGCCATCAGCCCACAGGGGGGGAACGAGCAGTACTTC.

This sequence joins TRBV7-9 and TRBJ2-7; no clear D gene. The V gene's germline CDR1 is SEHNR and CDR2 FQNEAQ (reference sequence). With 5 bases removed from V and 2 bases from J, the gap between germline ends came to 7 bases. The CDR3 has 12 amino acids. The CDR3, as DNA: TGTGCCAGCAGCGCCGCTACCTACGAGCAGTACTTC. Amino acids: CASSAATYEQYF.

The CDR3 reads CASSLAGVETQYF. CDR3 DNA sequence: TGCGCCAGCAGCTTAGCGGGGGTAGAGACCCAGTACTTC. This chain uses TRBV4-1 with TRBJ2-5, with 9 bases matching TRBD2. Unmatched junction bases numbered 2, after V lost 5 bases and J lost 4 bases. Germline loops: CDR1 MGHRA, CDR2 YSYEKL. The CDR3 totals 13 residues.

This clone was counted once. The chain joins TRBV6-5 to TRBJ2-3; D is undetermined. The CDR3 has 15 residues. V was shortened by 6 bases and J by 5 bases, with 18 bases between the two germline ends. The germline V gene encodes CDR1 MNHEY and CDR2 SVGAGI. CDR3 amino acids: CASSLGPQGRDTQYF. The CDR3 nucleotides read TGTGCCAGCAGCCTGGGCCCCCAAGGAAGAGATACGCAGTATTTT.

V usage is TRBV2 and J usage is TRBJ2-3; TRBD2 aligns across 9 bases. Germline trimming cut 6 bases from V and 6 bases from J; bases unmatched to any gene: 16. CDR1 is SNHLY, CDR2 FYNNEI, per germline. The CDR3 is made up of 17 amino acids. CDR3 sequence (DNA): TGTGCCAGCAGCAAAGACAGTGGCGGGGGGGGTCTGGATACGCAGTATTTT. Translation gives CASSKDSGGGGLDTQYF.

This chain links TRBV30 with TRBJ1-2, with unresolved D. The CDR3 sequence is 13 residues long. CDR1 is GTSNPN and CDR2 is SVGIG in the germline V gene (reference sequence). V lost 4 bases, J lost 4 bases, and 13 bases lay in between. Here the CDR3 reads CAWKQLEAYGYTF. The CDR3 nucleotides are TGTGCCTGGAAACAGCTGGAGGCCTATGGCTACACCTTC.

A single count supports this clone. The chain combines TRBV6-6 with TRBJ1-4, with unresolved D. Germline V gene sequence: CDR1 MNHNY, CDR2 SVGAGI (reference sequence). V was trimmed by 6 bases and J by 8 bases, leaving 16 bases between them. The CDR3 has 14 residues. CDR3 sequence reads: CASSPPGRGEKLFF. As DNA, the CDR3 is TGTGCCAGCAGCCCCCCCGGACGAGGGGAAAAACTGTTTTTT.

The rearrangement joins TRBV3-1 (or the pseudogene TRBV3-2) to TRBJ2-7; D is perhaps TRBD1 (6 bases). V gave up 4 bases and J gave up 2 bases, with 12 bases separating them. Looked up from germline, CDR1 is LGHDT and CDR2 is YNNKEL (reference sequence). This CDR3 has 14 residues. This chain's CDR3 is CASSRGTTAYEQYF. The CDR3, as DNA: TGTGCCAGCAGCCGGGGGACAACTGCCTACGAGCAGTACTTC.

This clone turned up a few times. The rearrangement links TRBV2 to TRBJ2-7; possibly TRBD1 for D (6 bases). The V end was cut by 7 bases, the J end by 4 bases, with 17 bases between. The CDR3 consists of 14 residues. The V gene's germline CDR1 is SNHLY and CDR2 FYNNEI. The CDR3 loop is CASNNKDRQYEQYF. CDR3 nucleotides: TGTGCCAGCAACAATAAGGACAGACAATACGAGCAGTACTTC.

The chain joins TRBV6-5 to TRBJ2-1; D is possibly TRBD2 (5 bases). In germline, CDR1 is MNHEY, CDR2 SVGAGI. V was pared by 5 bases and J by 3 bases, with 8 bases between. CDR3 length: 13 residues. The CDR3 DNA reads TGTGCCAGCAGTACAACTAGCTACAATGAGCAGTTCTTC. This gives the protein CASSTTSYNEQFF.

The sample holds a few counts of this clone. V usage is TRBV3-1 (or the pseudogene TRBV3-2) and J usage is TRBJ1-1; D might be TRBD1 (5 bases). The germline V gene has CDR1 LGHDT and CDR2 YNNKEL (reference sequence). V shed 1 base and J shed 3 bases, with 18 bases lying between them. This CDR3 is 17 amino acids long. The CDR3 sequence: CASSQVRRRGLDTEAFF. Written as DNA, the CDR3 is TGTGCCAGCAGCCAAGTTCGGCGGAGGGGTCTAGACACTGAAGCTTTCTTT.

This clone occurred once. The V and J genes are TRBV28 and TRBJ2-7; TRBD2 agrees at 11 bases. From germline, CDR1 is MDHEN and CDR2 SYDVKM. There are 18 residues in the CDR3. With 4 bases clipped from V and 5 bases from J, the junction kept 16 bases outside the gene matches. In nucleotides, the CDR3 is TGTGCCAGCAGTTCCGGGGCGATGCTAGCGGGGGGCCCACACGAGCAGTACTTC. Translation gives CASSSGAMLAGGPHEQYF.

The chain uses TRBV2 and TRBJ1-1, with D unresolved. Per germline, CDR1 SNHLY and CDR2 FYNNEI. The V end lost 2 bases, the J end lost 0 bases, and 7 bases lay between the germline ends. The CDR3 covers 14 residues. The CDR3 nucleotides read TGTGCCAGCAGTGAATCTAAAATGAACACTGAAGCTTTCTTT. The encoded protein is CASSESKMNTEAFF.

The chain uses TRBV28 and TRBJ2-4, with TRBD2 matching over 11 bases. V was clipped by 6 bases and J by 15 bases; unmatched bases: 10. Germline CDR1 is MDHEN and CDR2 is SYDVKM. The CDR3 sequence is 13 residues long. CDR3 nucleotide sequence: TGTGCCAGCAGCTATCATAGCGGGGGGGCCTGGTACTTC. This translates into CASSYHSGGAWYF.

The rearrangement links TRBV5-6 to TRBJ2-7; 8 bases fit TRBD1. CDR1 is SGHDT and CDR2 is YYEEEE in the germline V gene. The CDR3 sequence is 15 residues long. V was clipped by 0 bases and J by 6 bases; unmatched bases: 8. CDR3 sequence (DNA): TGTGCCAGCAGCTTGGCCTTTGGACAGGGAGGCGAGCAGTACTTC. Amino acid sequence: CASSLAFGQGGEQYF. Supplemented by reference TRBV5-6 and TRBJ2-7, the full variable domain reads DAGVTQSPTHLIKTRGQQVTLRCSPKSGHDTVSWYQQALGQGPQFIFQYYEEEERQRGNFPDRFSGHQFPNYSSELNVNALLLGDSALYLCASSLAFGQGGEQYFGPGTRLTVT.

As DNA, the CDR3 is TGTGCCAGCAGTTTCCTGGGGGCCACAGATACGCAGTATTTT. Translation gives CASSFLGATDTQYF. This chain connects TRBV28 to TRBJ2-3; TRBD1 might be the D (6 bases). V shed 3 bases and J shed 2 bases, with 9 bases lying between them. CDR1 and CDR2 from the germline V gene are MDHEN and SYDVKM. The CDR3 covers 14 residues.

This chain joins TRBV27 and TRBJ2-7, with unresolved D. Trimming shortened V by 4 bases and J by 1 base, and 14 bases separated the two germline ends. The CDR3 runs 15 residues. In germline, CDR1 is MNHEY, CDR2 SMNVEV (reference sequence). The CDR3 region is CASSYIADVSYEQYF. The CDR3 bases are TGTGCCAGCAGTTATATAGCCGACGTATCCTACGAGCAGTACTTC.

The rearrangement joins TRBV19 to TRBJ1-4; 9 bases fit TRBD1. The CDR3 consists of 14 residues. In germline, CDR1 is LNHDA, CDR2 SQIVND (reference sequence). Trimming took 7 bases from V and 4 from J; bases not matched to a gene: 4. CDR3 region: CASMRGQGNEKLFF. CDR3 DNA: TGTGCCAGTATGCGGGGACAGGGTAATGAAAAACTGTTTTTT.

The chain joins TRBV6-5 to TRBJ2-1; the match to TRBD2 covers 12 bases. The length of the CDR3 is 15 residues. The V gene end was trimmed by 8 bases and the J gene end by 6 bases; junction bases not matched to a gene: 8. Germline V gene lookup returns CDR1 MNHEY and CDR2 SVGAGI. CDR3 protein: CASYPSGGGLNEQFF. The DNA for the CDR3 is TGTGCCAGCTATCCTAGCGGGGGGGGCCTCAATGAGCAGTTCTTC.

This clone was found once. V and J are TRBV5-6 and TRBJ2-2; 9 bases are a match to TRBD1. V lost 3 bases and J lost 3; bases outside the gene matches: 0. The CDR3 is 14 residues long. Per the germline V gene, CDR1 is SGHDT and CDR2 is YYEEEE. The CDR3 is CASSYRGHTGELFF. CDR3 nucleotides: TGTGCCAGCAGCTACAGGGGGCACACCGGGGAGCTGTTTTTT.

The V and J genes are TRBV19 and TRBJ1-1; no reliable D call. The CDR3 runs to 16 residues. Deletions cut 6 bases from V and 0 bases from J, with 17 bases between. Germline V gene sequence: CDR1 LNHDA, CDR2 SQIVND (reference sequence). CDR3 amino acids: CASRNPTGYMNTEAFF. The CDR3 DNA follows: TGTGCCAGTAGGAATCCTACGGGGTACATGAACACTGAAGCTTTCTTT.